The rows below give T cell receptor beta chains drawn from one sample of a study of beta chain features in type 1 diabetes. TCRdb's copy holds only in-frame clones and misses some; the assay was immunoSEQ multiplex PCR. The sample records around 500,000 clones, around 30% being singletons. The material sequenced was naive CD4+ T cells from blood. The receptors here all came from a man aged 18 to 30 in good health. Both conserved end residues are part of each CDR3. The order of the fields is D gene, clone size, J gene, V gene, CDR3 DNA, CDR3 protein. D genes are given only for firm matches. Some rows mark clone size as missing; the rest say once, few, many or name a class of expanded clone.

D gene: .; clone size: few; J gene: TRBJ1-2; V gene: TRBV29-1; CDR3 DNA: TGCAGCGTTGGAGAACAGCCGGTGGGCTATGGCTACACCTTC; CDR3 protein: CSVGEQPVGYGYTF
D gene: .; clone size: .; J gene: TRBJ1-5; V gene: TRBV29-1; CDR3 DNA: TGCAGCGTTGATGGGGGGCGCGATCAGCCCCAGCATTTT; CDR3 protein: CSVDGGRDQPQHF
D gene: TRBD1; clone size: few; J gene: TRBJ2-3; V gene: TRBV5-1; CDR3 DNA: TGCGCCAGCAGATCGGACAGGGGGACATCAGATACGCAGTATTTT; CDR3 protein: CASRSDRGTSDTQYF
D gene: .; clone size: few; J gene: TRBJ2-3; V gene: TRBV27; CDR3 DNA: TGTGCCAGCAGTCACCGGTCAGGTACAGATACGCAGTATTTT; CDR3 protein: CASSHRSGTDTQYF
D gene: .; clone size: few; J gene: TRBJ2-1; V gene: TRBV9; CDR3 DNA: TGTGCCAGCAGCTTGACAGTAGCAGTCACCTACAATGAGCAGTTCTTC; CDR3 protein: CASSLTVAVTYNEQFF
D gene: TRBD1; clone size: .; J gene: TRBJ1-1; V gene: TRBV29-1; CDR3 DNA: TGCAGCGTCACTAGACAGGGGGGCACTGAAGCTTTCTTT; CDR3 protein: CSVTRQGGTEAFF
D gene: TRBD1; clone size: few; J gene: TRBJ2-7; V gene: TRBV25-1; CDR3 DNA: TGTGCCAGCAGACCCACTCAGGGGGCTGAGCAGTACTTC; CDR3 protein: CASRPTQGAEQYF
D gene: .; clone size: few; J gene: TRBJ2-3; V gene: TRBV7-2; CDR3 DNA: TGTGCCAGCAGCTTAGTTATCACAGATACGCAGTATTTT; CDR3 protein: CASSLVITDTQYF
D gene: TRBD1; clone size: .; J gene: TRBJ2-5; V gene: TRBV30; CDR3 DNA: TGTGCCTGGAGTGTAACGTCAGGGGGAAAGACCCAGTACTTC; CDR3 protein: CAWSVTSGGKTQYF
D gene: .; clone size: few; J gene: TRBJ2-7; V gene: TRBV5-1; CDR3 DNA: TGCGCCAGCAGCCTAGAGGGGCCGAAGGCAGCCTACGAGCAGTACTTC; CDR3 protein: CASSLEGPKAAYEQYF
D gene: TRBD2; clone size: .; J gene: TRBJ2-3; V gene: TRBV9; CDR3 DNA: TGTGCCAGCAGCGTAGGGACTAGAGATACGCAGTATTTT; CDR3 protein: CASSVGTRDTQYF
D gene: TRBD2; clone size: once; J gene: TRBJ2-3; V gene: TRBV4-1; CDR3 DNA: TGCGCCAGCAGCCAAAGTTGGCGGGGGGCCGACACAGATACGCAGTATTTT; CDR3 protein: CASSQSWRGADTDTQYF
D gene: .; clone size: .; J gene: TRBJ2-2; V gene: TRBV2; CDR3 DNA: TGTGCCAGCAGTGAACTCGGACCGAACACCGGGGAGCTGTTTTTT; CDR3 protein: CASSELGPNTGELFF
D gene: .; clone size: few; J gene: TRBJ2-7; V gene: TRBV5-6; CDR3 DNA: TGTGCCAGCAGCTTGTGGCGGGCAAGAGAGCAGTACTTC; CDR3 protein: CASSLWRAREQYF
D gene: .; clone size: few; J gene: TRBJ2-7; V gene: TRBV29-1; CDR3 DNA: TGCAGCGTTGCGAACTCCTACGAGCAGTACTTC; CDR3 protein: CSVANSYEQYF
D gene: TRBD1; clone size: .; J gene: TRBJ2-5; V gene: TRBV7-3; CDR3 DNA: TGTGCCAGCAGCTTAGACAGGGGAGGGACCCAGTACTTC; CDR3 protein: CASSLDRGGTQYF
D gene: .; clone size: few; J gene: TRBJ2-7; V gene: TRBV7-2; CDR3 DNA: TGTGCCAGCAGCTCATACAGGAACTCCTACGAGCAGTACTTC; CDR3 protein: CASSSYRNSYEQYF
D gene: .; clone size: .; J gene: TRBJ2-1; V gene: TRBV5-1; CDR3 DNA: TGCGCCAGCAGCTTGGCCGGAGTTACCTACAATGAGCAGTTCTTC; CDR3 protein: CASSLAGVTYNEQFF
D gene: .; clone size: .; J gene: TRBJ2-7; V gene: TRBV2; CDR3 DNA: TGTGCCAGCAGTTTGATCTCTATTTACGAGCAGTACTTC; CDR3 protein: CASSLISIYEQYF
D gene: .; clone size: .; J gene: TRBJ2-1; V gene: TRBV11-3; CDR3 DNA: TGTGCCAGCAGCCGAACGACTAATAATGAGCAGTTCTTC; CDR3 protein: CASSRTTNNEQFF
D gene: .; clone size: few; J gene: TRBJ2-3; V gene: TRBV2; CDR3 DNA: TGTGCCAGCACTGTCACAGATACGCAGTATTTT; CDR3 protein: CASTVTDTQYF
D gene: .; clone size: few; J gene: TRBJ2-3; V gene: TRBV7-3; CDR3 DNA: TGTGCCAGCAGCCCCGTCACAGATACGCAGTATTTT; CDR3 protein: CASSPVTDTQYF
D gene: TRBD2; clone size: few; J gene: TRBJ2-3; V gene: TRBV7-9; CDR3 DNA: TGTGCCAGCACCGATCGGCCTAGCGGGGAAACAGATACGCAGTATTTT; CDR3 protein: CASTDRPSGETDTQYF
D gene: TRBD2; clone size: few; J gene: TRBJ2-7; V gene: TRBV7-9; CDR3 DNA: TGTGCCAGCAGCTTAGCCCCACTAGCGATCGAGCAGTACTTC; CDR3 protein: CASSLAPLAIEQYF
D gene: .; clone size: .; J gene: TRBJ2-1; V gene: TRBV2; CDR3 DNA: TGTGCCAGCCAACCGTGGAGGAATACGGAGCAGTTCTTC; CDR3 protein: CASQPWRNTEQFF
D gene: .; clone size: .; J gene: TRBJ2-7; V gene: TRBV5-1; CDR3 DNA: TGCGCCAGCAGCTTGGTGTTGGGGGTCGGGAACGAGCAGTACTTC; CDR3 protein: CASSLVLGVGNEQYF
D gene: .; clone size: .; J gene: TRBJ1-2; V gene: TRBV29-1; CDR3 DNA: TGCAGCGTTGTGGTGTCCTATGGCTACACCTTC; CDR3 protein: CSVVVSYGYTF
D gene: .; clone size: .; J gene: TRBJ2-5; V gene: TRBV5-1; CDR3 DNA: TGCGCCAGCAGCTTGGAAGGATGGGAGGAGACCCAGTACTTC; CDR3 protein: CASSLEGWEETQYF
D gene: .; clone size: .; J gene: TRBJ1-4; V gene: TRBV30; CDR3 DNA: TGTGCCATTGGAACGGCCGCCCAAAATGAAAAACTGTTTTTT; CDR3 protein: CAIGTAAQNEKLFF
D gene: .; clone size: .; J gene: TRBJ2-3; V gene: TRBV21-1; CDR3 DNA: TGTGCCAGCAGCAAAGATCGGGAGGGCCATTCGGCAGATACGCAGTATTTT; CDR3 protein: CASSKDREGHSADTQYF
D gene: TRBD2; clone size: .; J gene: TRBJ2-3; V gene: TRBV4-1; CDR3 DNA: TGCGCCAGCAGCCAAGATCCGGCTAGCGGGAGGAGGGTAGATACGCAGTATTTT; CDR3 protein: CASSQDPASGRRVDTQYF
D gene: .; clone size: .; J gene: TRBJ2-6; V gene: TRBV12-5; CDR3 DNA: TGTGCTAGTGGTTTTGAGAGGGGGTCTGGGGCCAACGTCCTGACTTTC; CDR3 protein: CASGFERGSGANVLTF
D gene: TRBD1; clone size: few; J gene: TRBJ2-7; V gene: TRBV7-2; CDR3 DNA: TGTGCCAGCAGCTCCCCGGGACAGGGTATTATGTTACAGTACTTC; CDR3 protein: CASSSPGQGIMLQYF